This is a list of T cell receptor beta chains from one sample in a study of blood T cell repertoires in COVID-19. Produced via immunoSEQ multiplex PCR; TCRdb's table is partial and in-frame only. The sample lists approximately 170,000 clones, around 81% occurring once. Sequencing was carried out using PBMCs or T cells enriched from blood (not recorded which). Receptor source: a man aged 35 to 55 who had recovered from COVID-19. The CDR3 runs from the conserved cysteine through the conserved F or W. Each record gives: V gene, clone size, J gene, D gene, CDR3 protein, CDR3 DNA. The D gene is left open where the match is weak. Clone size appears in some rows only: once, few, many, or a class for an expanded clone.

>TRBV6-5|-|TRBJ1-2|TRBD1
CASSRTQDRNYGYTF
TGTGCCAGCAGCCGTACCCAGGACAGGAACTATGGCTACACCTTC
>TRBV30|few|TRBJ1-2|-
CASKMRYRGYTF
TGTGCCTCTAAAATGAGGTATAGGGGCTACACCTTC
>TRBV19|-|TRBJ1-1|-
CASSYGLMNTEAFF
TGTGCCAGTAGCTACGGACTAATGAACACTGAAGCTTTCTTT
>TRBV5-1|-|TRBJ2-2|TRBD2
CASSPRLAGGPSTGELFF
TGCGCCAGCAGCCCCCGACTAGCGGGGGGGCCGAGCACCGGGGAGCTGTTTTTT
>TRBV29-1|-|TRBJ1-1|-
CSAGQMNTEAFF
TGCAGCGCTGGACAAATGAACACTGAAGCTTTCTTT
>TRBV7-3|-|TRBJ2-1|-
CASSLLGGPSNEQFF
TGTGCCAGCAGCTTATTGGGGGGGCCTTCCAATGAGCAGTTCTTC
>TRBV19|-|TRBJ2-3|TRBD2
CASSIGLAGVDTQYF
TGTGCCAGTAGTATAGGGCTAGCGGGGGTTGATACGCAGTATTTT
>TRBV2|-|TRBJ2-3|-
CASSDRQDMDTQYF
TGTGCCAGCAGTGACCGCCAGGACATGGATACGCAGTATTTT
>TRBV5-4|-|TRBJ1-2|-
CASSLDRLGGGYTF
TGTGCCAGCAGCTTGGACAGGTTGGGGGGAGGCTACACCTTC
>TRBV19|-|TRBJ1-2|-
CASGVAGSRTF
TGTGCCAGTGGTGTGGCCGGGTCGCGCACCTTC
>TRBV6-6|-|TRBJ1-2|TRBD1
CASRSTGGEGYGYTF
TGTGCCAGCAGAAGCACAGGGGGCGAGGGCTATGGCTACACCTTC
>TRBV5-6|once|TRBJ2-7|-
CASSPTAVGEQYF
TGTGCCAGCAGCCCGACGGCGGTCGGAGAGCAGTACTTC
>TRBV19|-|TRBJ1-4|-
CASSVSPGTTRGEKLFF
TGTGCCAGTAGTGTTTCCCCCGGGACAACAAGAGGTGAAAAACTGTTTTTT
>TRBV14|-|TRBJ2-3|TRBD1
CASSQDTLLSQGGTDTQYF
TGTGCCAGCAGCCAAGATACGTTGTTGAGCCAGGGGGGCACAGATACGCAGTATTTT
>TRBV18|-|TRBJ2-4|-
CASSPGAPPSIQYF
TGTGCCAGCTCACCAGGGGCCCCTCCGAGTATTCAGTACTTC
>TRBV14|many|TRBJ1-2|-
CASSQPGNYGYTF
TGTGCCAGCAGCCAGCCAGGGAACTATGGCTACACCTTC
>TRBV12-5|-|TRBJ2-7|-
CASGPRGGSYEQYF
TGTGCTAGTGGCCCGAGGGGGGGGTCCTACGAGCAGTACTTC
>TRBV5-6|once|TRBJ1-6|-
CASSFMVGSSYNSPLHF
TGTGCCAGCAGCTTTATGGTCGGGAGCTCCTATAATTCACCCCTCCACTTT
>TRBV27|-|TRBJ2-7|TRBD1
CASSLDRGLDEQYF
TGTGCCAGCAGTTTGGACAGGGGACTCGACGAGCAGTACTTC
>TRBV4-2|-|TRBJ2-7|TRBD1
CASSQEPTDRGGEQYF
TGTGCCAGCAGCCAAGAGCCGACGGACAGGGGTGGCGAGCAGTACTTC
>TRBV18|-|TRBJ2-1|TRBD2
CASSPGLAVSNEQFF
TGTGCCAGCTCCCCAGGACTAGCGGTATCAAATGAGCAGTTCTTC
>TRBV19|-|TRBJ2-6|-
CASRNGGTGANVLTF
TGTGCCAGCCGTAATGGAGGCACCGGGGCCAACGTCCTGACTTTC
>TRBV7-9|-|TRBJ1-2|-
CASSRTGVYGYTF
TGTGCCAGCAGCCGGACGGGGGTCTATGGCTACACCTTC
>TRBV5-1|-|TRBJ1-2|-
CASSLEGLNYGYTF
TGCGCCAGCAGCTTGGAAGGACTGAACTATGGCTACACCTTC
>TRBV30|-|TRBJ1-2|-
CAWSPGQSTYGYTF
TGTGCCTGGAGTCCCGGACAGAGTACCTATGGCTACACCTTC
>TRBV6-2/TRBV6-3|-|TRBJ1-1|-
CASSYSQGRAEAFF
TGTGCCAGCAGTTACTCGCAGGGGAGGGCTGAAGCTTTCTTT
>TRBV2|-|TRBJ2-3|TRBD2
CAGREVTDTQYF
TGTGCAGGGCGGGAGGTCACAGATACGCAGTATTTT
>TRBV29-1|few|TRBJ1-1|-
CSAHRGGLSAEAFF
TGCAGCGCTCATAGGGGGGGCCTAAGCGCTGAAGCTTTCTTT
>TRBV27|-|TRBJ1-1|TRBD1
CASSSGTGETEAFF
TGTGCCAGCAGTTCGGGGACAGGGGAAACTGAAGCTTTCTTT
>TRBV6-4|-|TRBJ2-1|-
CASSDWPSSGEQFF
TGTGCCAGCAGTGACTGGCCGTCCTCCGGGGAGCAGTTCTTC
>TRBV7-9|-|TRBJ1-2|TRBD1
CASSSRDRDGYTF
TGTGCCAGCAGCTCCCGGGACAGGGATGGCTACACCTTC
>TRBV11-3|-|TRBJ2-1|TRBD1
CASSAEGQGHREQFF
TGTGCCAGCAGCGCCGAGGGACAGGGGCACCGGGAGCAGTTCTTC
>TRBV30|-|TRBJ1-2|TRBD1
CAWSVVGQDYGYTF
TGTGCCTGGAGTGTAGTAGGACAGGACTACGGCTACACCTTC
>TRBV27|-|TRBJ1-2|-
CASSLSVMGAANYGYTF
TGTGCCAGCAGTTTATCAGTGATGGGGGCAGCTAACTATGGCTACACCTTC
>TRBV6-5|-|TRBJ2-1|-
CASSFSFGYNEQFF
TGTGCCAGCAGTTTCAGTTTCGGGTACAATGAGCAGTTCTTC
>TRBV24-1|-|TRBJ2-3|-
CATSEDRGTAGKSTDTQYF
TGTGCCACCAGTGAGGACCGGGGGACAGCCGGAAAAAGCACAGATACGCAGTATTTT
>TRBV4-2|-|TRBJ2-7|TRBD2
CASSQRPGASGLPAEQYF
TGTGCCAGCAGCCAAAGGCCCGGCGCTAGCGGGCTCCCCGCCGAGCAGTACTTC
>TRBV18|-|TRBJ2-5|-
CASSPSPRETQYF
TGTGCCAGCTCACCAAGTCCCCGGGAGACCCAGTACTTC
>TRBV5-1|-|TRBJ2-3|TRBD2
CASSGLAGGTGTDTQYF
TGCGCCAGCAGCGGATTAGCGGGGGGAACTGGCACAGATACGCAGTATTTT
>TRBV3-1/TRBV3-2|many|TRBJ1-2|-
CASSQDRGTYYGYTF
TGTGCCAGCAGCCAAGATAGGGGGACATACTATGGCTACACCTTC
>TRBV7-9|-|TRBJ1-6|TRBD1
CASSFGTADSPLHF
TGTGCCAGCAGCTTCGGGACAGCTGATTCACCCCTCCACTTT
>TRBV2|-|TRBJ1-5|-
CASSEEDIALNQPQHF
TGTGCCAGCAGTGAAGAGGACATAGCTCTCAATCAGCCCCAGCATTTT
>TRBV7-3|-|TRBJ2-3|TRBD2
CASSPYPSGASTDTQYF
TGTGCCAGCAGCCCGTATCCTAGCGGGGCGTCGACAGATACGCAGTATTTT
>TRBV2|few|TRBJ2-3|TRBD2
CASSEARLAGGLEDTQYF
TGTGCCAGCAGTGAAGCTCGACTAGCGGGGGGTTTGGAAGATACGCAGTATTTT
>TRBV2|-|TRBJ1-5|-
CASSAATGNQPQHF
TGTGCCAGCAGCGCCGCTACAGGGAATCAGCCCCAGCATTTT
>TRBV12-3/TRBV12-4|-|TRBJ2-1|-
CASHQGYNEQFF
TGTGCCAGCCACCAGGGCTACAATGAGCAGTTCTTC
>TRBV7-6|few|TRBJ1-4|-
CASSPTPSAGLSTEANEKLFF
TGTGCCAGCAGCCCTACCCCATCGGCAGGGCTGAGTACAGAAGCTAATGAAAAACTGTTTTTT
>TRBV10-1|few|TRBJ2-3|-
CASGGASTDTQYF
TGCGCCAGCGGGGGGGCTAGCACAGATACGCAGTATTTT
>TRBV5-1|-|TRBJ1-1|TRBD1
CASSWTGTGLGTEAFF
TGCGCCAGCAGCTGGACCGGGACAGGGCTGGGAACTGAAGCTTTCTTT
>TRBV7-9|-|TRBJ1-1|-
CASSFGEQVAAFF
TGTGCCAGCAGCTTTGGCGAACAGGTCGCCGCTTTCTTT
>TRBV12-3/TRBV12-4|once|TRBJ1-1|-
CASSLGQVTEAFF
TGTGCCAGCAGTTTGGGCCAGGTAACTGAAGCTTTCTTT
>TRBV10-3|once|TRBJ2-1|TRBD2
CAIKRQGYSGGISSYNEQFF
TGTGCCATCAAGCGTCAGGGGTATAGCGGGGGCATAAGCTCCTACAATGAGCAGTTCTTC
>TRBV4-1|-|TRBJ2-1|TRBD1
CASSPGQPLSGEQFF
TGCGCCAGCAGCCCGGGACAGCCACTTTCGGGTGAGCAGTTCTTC